The T cell receptor beta chain described here comes from a study of T cell clones after liver transplantation. The overall study: A pre-transplant mixed lymphocyte reaction with TCRbeta sequencing defined graft-donor-reactive clones followed in post-transplant blood. Third-party-reactive TCRbeta sequences from pre-transplant mixed lymphocyte reactions served as antigen-independent comparators. At least one year of complete immunosuppression withdrawal without enzymes over twice normal defined tolerance. Study results and caveats: Donor-reactive sequences fell more than third party-reactive ones, suggesting partial deletion.

Germline values: CDR1 SEHNR, CDR2 FQNEAQ (reference sequence). V was shortened by 5 bases and J by 0 bases, with 4 bases between the two germline ends. CDR3 length equals 12 residues. The table came from immunoSEQ multiplex PCR; TCRdb's copy has only in-frame clones and leaves some out. This sample has roughly 80,000 clones, with about 84% found just once. A remark on this clone: What it binds is not known.

The clonotype was recovered from a human patient who received a liver transplant. The T cells may partly be graft donor cells. This sample comprised CD4+ T cells from blood, obtained roughly 3.5 years after liver transplant. The V and J genes are TRBV7-9 and TRBJ1-1, with D unresolved. The CDR3 region is CASSVMNTEAFF. The CDR3 nucleotides read TGTGCCAGCAGCGTAATGAACACTGAAGCTTTCTTT.